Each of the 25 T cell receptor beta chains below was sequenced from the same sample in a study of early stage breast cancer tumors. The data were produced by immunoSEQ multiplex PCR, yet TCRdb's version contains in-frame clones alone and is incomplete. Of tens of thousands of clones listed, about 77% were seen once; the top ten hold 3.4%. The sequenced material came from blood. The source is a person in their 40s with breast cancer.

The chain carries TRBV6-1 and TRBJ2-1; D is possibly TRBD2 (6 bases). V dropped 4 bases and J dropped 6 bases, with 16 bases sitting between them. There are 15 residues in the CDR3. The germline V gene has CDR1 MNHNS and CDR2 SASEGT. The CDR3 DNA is TGTGCCAGCAGTGTCCTACTAGCAGACACCAATGAGCAGTTCTTC. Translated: CASSVLLADTNEQFF.

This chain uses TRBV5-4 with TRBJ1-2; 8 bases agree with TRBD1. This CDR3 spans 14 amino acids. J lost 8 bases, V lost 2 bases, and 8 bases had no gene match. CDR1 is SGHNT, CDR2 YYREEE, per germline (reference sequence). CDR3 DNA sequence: TGTGCCAGCAGCTTTTTGGACAGGGCGAAGGGCTACACCTTC. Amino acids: CASSFLDRAKGYTF.

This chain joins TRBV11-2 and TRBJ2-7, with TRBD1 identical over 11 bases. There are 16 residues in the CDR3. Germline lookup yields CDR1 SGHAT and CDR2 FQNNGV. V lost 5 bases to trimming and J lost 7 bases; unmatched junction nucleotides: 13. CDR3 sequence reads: CASSLRGGQGASEQYF. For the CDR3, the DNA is TGTGCCAGCAGCCTTAGGGGCGGACAGGGGGCATCTGAGCAGTACTTC.

The CDR3 sequence: CASSDSGLASGELFF. CDR3 DNA: TGTGCCAGCAGCGATTCGGGACTTGCCTCCGGGGAGCTGTTTTTT. The chain has TRBV9 and TRBJ2-2; maybe TRBD2 (6 bases). Germline CDR1 and CDR2: SGDLS and YYNGEE. The CDR3 totals 15 residues. Trimming cost V 3 bases and J 6 bases, with 15 bases left between them. Full variable domain (outside the CDR3, taken from reference TRBV9 and TRBJ2-2): DSGVTQTPKHLITATGQRVTLRCSPRSGDLSVYWYQQSLDQGLQFLIQYYNGEERAKGNILERFSAQQFPDLHSELNLSSLELGDSALYFCASSDSGLASGELFFGEGSRLTVL.

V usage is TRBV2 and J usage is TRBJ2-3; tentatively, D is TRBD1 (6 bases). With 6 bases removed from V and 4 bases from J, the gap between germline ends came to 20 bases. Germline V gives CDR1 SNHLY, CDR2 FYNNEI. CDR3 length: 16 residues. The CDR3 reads CASSLIQGLGSDTQYF. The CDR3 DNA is TGTGCCAGCAGCCTCATACAGGGTTTGGGCTCAGATACGCAGTATTTT.

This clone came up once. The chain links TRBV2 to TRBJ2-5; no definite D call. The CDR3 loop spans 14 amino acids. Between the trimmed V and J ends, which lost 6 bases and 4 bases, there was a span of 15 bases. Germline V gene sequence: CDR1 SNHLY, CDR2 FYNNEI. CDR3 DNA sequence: TGTGCCAGCAGCGACTTAGGAGTCGGAGAGACCCAGTACTTC. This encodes CASSDLGVGETQYF.

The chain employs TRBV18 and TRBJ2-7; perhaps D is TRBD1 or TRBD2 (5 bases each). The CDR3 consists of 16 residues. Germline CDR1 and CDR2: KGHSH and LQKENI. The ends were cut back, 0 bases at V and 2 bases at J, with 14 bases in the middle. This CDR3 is CASSPPSQGPTYEQYF. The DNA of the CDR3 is TGTGCCAGCTCACCACCGTCCCAGGGACCTACCTACGAGCAGTACTTC. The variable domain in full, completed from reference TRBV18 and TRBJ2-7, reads NAGVMQNPRHLVRRRGQEARLRCSPMKGHSHVYWYRQLPEEGLKFMVYLQKENIIDESGMPKERFSAEFPKEGPSILRIQQVVRGDSAAYFCASSPPSQGPTYEQYFGPGTRLTVT.

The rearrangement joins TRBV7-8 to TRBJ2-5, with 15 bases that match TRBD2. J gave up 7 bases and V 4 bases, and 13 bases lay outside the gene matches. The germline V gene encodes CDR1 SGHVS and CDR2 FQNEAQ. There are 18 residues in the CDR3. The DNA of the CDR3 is TGTGCCAGCAGCTCCCATCTAGGACTAGCGGGAGGGGGGGGGACCCAGTACTTC. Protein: CASSSHLGLAGGGGTQYF.

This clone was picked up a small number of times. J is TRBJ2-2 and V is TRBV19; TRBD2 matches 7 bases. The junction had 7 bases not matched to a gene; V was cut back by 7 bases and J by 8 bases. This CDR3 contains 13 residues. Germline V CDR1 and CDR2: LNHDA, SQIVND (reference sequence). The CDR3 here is CASKWAGAGELFF. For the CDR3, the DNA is TGTGCCAGTAAATGGGCGGGAGCGGGGGAGCTGTTTTTT.

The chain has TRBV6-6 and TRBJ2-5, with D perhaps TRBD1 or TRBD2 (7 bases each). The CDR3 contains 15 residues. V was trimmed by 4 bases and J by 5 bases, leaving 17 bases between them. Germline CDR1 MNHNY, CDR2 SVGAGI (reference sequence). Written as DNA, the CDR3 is TGTGCCAGCAGTTCAGGGGGGGAGCTCGATGAGACCCAGTACTTC. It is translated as CASSSGGELDETQYF.

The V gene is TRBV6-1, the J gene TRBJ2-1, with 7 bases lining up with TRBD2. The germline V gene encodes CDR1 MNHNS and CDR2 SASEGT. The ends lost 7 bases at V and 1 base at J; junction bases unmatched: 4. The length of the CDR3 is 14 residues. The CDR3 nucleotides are TGTGCCAGCAAGCTAGCGGTTTCCTACAATGAGCAGTTCTTC. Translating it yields CASKLAVSYNEQFF.

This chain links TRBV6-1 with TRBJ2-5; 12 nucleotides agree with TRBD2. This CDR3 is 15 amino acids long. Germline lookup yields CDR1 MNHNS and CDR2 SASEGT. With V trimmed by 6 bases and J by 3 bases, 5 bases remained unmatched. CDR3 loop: CASRKTSGGEETQYF. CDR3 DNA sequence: TGTGCCAGCAGGAAGACTAGCGGGGGCGAAGAGACCCAGTACTTC.

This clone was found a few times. The CDR3 sequence is CASSLAGDRAGLTQYF. The CDR3 region has the DNA TGCGCCAGCAGCTTGGCCGGGGACAGGGCGGGTCTGACGCAGTATTTT. The rearrangement uses TRBV5-1 and TRBJ2-3; 9 nucleotides agree with TRBD1. CDR3 length: 16 residues. Germline V gene sequence: CDR1 SGHRS, CDR2 YFSETQ. V was pared by 0 bases and J by 9 bases, with 11 bases of the junction left unmatched.

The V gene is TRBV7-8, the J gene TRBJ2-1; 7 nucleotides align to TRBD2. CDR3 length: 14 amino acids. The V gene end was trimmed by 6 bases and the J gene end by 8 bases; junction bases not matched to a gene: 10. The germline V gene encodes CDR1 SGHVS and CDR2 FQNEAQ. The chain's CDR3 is CASSRGRTAYEQFF. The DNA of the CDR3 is TGTGCCAGCAGTCGCGGGAGAACGGCCTATGAGCAGTTCTTC. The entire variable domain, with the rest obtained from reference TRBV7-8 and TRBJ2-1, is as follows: GAGVSQSPRYKVAKRGQDVALRCDPISGHVSLFWYQQALGQGPEFLTYFQNEAQLDKSGLPSDRFFAERPEGSVSTLKIQRTQQEDSAVYLCASSRGRTAYEQFFGPGTRLTVL.

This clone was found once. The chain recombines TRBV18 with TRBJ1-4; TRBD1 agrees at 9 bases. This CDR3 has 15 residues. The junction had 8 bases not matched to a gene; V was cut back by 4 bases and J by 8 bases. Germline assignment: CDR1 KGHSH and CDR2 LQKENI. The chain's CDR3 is CASSRRGQGGEKLFF. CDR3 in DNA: TGTGCCAGCTCACGAAGGGGACAGGGCGGCGAAAAACTGTTTTTT.

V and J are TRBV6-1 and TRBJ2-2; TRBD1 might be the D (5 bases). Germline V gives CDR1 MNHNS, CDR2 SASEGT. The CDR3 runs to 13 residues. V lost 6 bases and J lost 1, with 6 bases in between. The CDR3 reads CASRGENTGELFF. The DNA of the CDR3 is TGTGCCAGCAGAGGGGAGAACACCGGGGAGCTGTTTTTT.

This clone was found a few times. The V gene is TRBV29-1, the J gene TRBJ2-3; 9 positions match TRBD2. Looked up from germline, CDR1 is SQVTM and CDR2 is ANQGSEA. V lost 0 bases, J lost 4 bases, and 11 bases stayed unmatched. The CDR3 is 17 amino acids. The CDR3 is CSVEDWAGGRAADTQYF. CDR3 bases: TGCAGCGTTGAAGATTGGGCGGGCGGGAGGGCCGCAGATACGCAGTATTTT.

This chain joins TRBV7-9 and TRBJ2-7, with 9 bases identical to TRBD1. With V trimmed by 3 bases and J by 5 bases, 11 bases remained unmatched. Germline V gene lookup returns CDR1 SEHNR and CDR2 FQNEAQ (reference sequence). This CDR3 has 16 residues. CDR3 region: CASSLGPGQGRNEQYF. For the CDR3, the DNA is TGTGCCAGCAGCTTGGGCCCGGGACAGGGAAGGAACGAGCAGTACTTC.

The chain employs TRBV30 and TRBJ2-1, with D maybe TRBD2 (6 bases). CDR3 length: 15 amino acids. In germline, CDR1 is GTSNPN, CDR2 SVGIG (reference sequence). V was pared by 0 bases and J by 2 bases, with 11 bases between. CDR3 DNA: TGTGCCTGGAGTGTACTTAGCGGACCCTACAATGAGCAGTTCTTC. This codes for CAWSVLSGPYNEQFF. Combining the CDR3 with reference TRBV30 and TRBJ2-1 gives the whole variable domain SQTIHQWPATLVQPVGSPLSLECTVEGTSNPNLYWYRQAAGRGLQLLFYSVGIGQISSEVPQNLSASRPQDRQFILSSKKLLLSDSGFYLCAWSVLSGPYNEQFFGPGTRLTVL.

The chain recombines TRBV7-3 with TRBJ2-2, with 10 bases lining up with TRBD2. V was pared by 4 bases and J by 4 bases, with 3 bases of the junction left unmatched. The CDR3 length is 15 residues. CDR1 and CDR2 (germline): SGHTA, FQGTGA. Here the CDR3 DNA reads TGTGCCAGCAGCTCCACTAGCGGGACCACCGGGGAGCTGTTTTTT. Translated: CASSSTSGTTGELFF.

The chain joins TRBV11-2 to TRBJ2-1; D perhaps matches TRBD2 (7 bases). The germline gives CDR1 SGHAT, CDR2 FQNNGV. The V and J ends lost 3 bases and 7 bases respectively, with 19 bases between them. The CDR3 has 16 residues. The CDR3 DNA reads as TGTGCCAGCAGCTTCTTGGAGGGGGGGTTTGGGAATGAGCAGTTCTTC. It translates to CASSFLEGGFGNEQFF. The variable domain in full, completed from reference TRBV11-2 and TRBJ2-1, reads EAGVAQSPRYKIIEKRQSVAFWCNPISGHATLYWYQQILGQGPKLLIQFQNNGVVDDSQLPKDRFSAERLKGVDSTLKIQPAKLEDSAVYLCASSFLEGGFGNEQFFGPGTRLTVL.

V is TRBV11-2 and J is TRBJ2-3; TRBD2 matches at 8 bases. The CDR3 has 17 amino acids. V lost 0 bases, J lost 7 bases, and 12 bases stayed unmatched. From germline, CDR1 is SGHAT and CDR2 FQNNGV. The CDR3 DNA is TGTGCCAGCAGCTTAGATCGGGCAGCGGGAGCGGGCCATACGCAGTATTTT. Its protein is CASSLDRAAGAGHTQYF.

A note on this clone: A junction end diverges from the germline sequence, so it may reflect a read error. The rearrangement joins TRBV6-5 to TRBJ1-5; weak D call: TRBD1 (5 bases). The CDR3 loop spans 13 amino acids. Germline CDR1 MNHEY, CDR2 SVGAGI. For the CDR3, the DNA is TGTGCCACCAGTGTAGGGGGCAATCAGCCCCAGCATTTT. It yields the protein CATSVGGNQPQHF.

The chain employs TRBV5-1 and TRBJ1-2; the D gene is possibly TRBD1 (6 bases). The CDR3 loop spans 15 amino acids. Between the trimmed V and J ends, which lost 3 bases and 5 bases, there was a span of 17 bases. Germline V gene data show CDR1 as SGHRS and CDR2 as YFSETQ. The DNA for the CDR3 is TGCGCCAGCAGCTCACAGGGCACCCTCACATATGGCTACACCTTC. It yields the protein CASSSQGTLTYGYTF.

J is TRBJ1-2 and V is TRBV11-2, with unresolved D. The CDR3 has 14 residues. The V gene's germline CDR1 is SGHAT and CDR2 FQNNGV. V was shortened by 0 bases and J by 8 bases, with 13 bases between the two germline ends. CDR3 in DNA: TGTGCCAGCAGCTTAGATCAGGCTTTTGGGGGCTACACCTTC. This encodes CASSLDQAFGGYTF.